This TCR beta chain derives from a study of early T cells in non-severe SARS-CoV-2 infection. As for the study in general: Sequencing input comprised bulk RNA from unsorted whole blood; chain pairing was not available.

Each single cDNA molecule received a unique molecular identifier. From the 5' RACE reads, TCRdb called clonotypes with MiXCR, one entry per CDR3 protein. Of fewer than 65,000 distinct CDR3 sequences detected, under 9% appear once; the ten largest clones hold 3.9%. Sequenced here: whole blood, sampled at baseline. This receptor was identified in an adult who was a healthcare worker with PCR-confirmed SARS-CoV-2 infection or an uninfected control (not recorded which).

The CDR3 region has the DNA TGTGCCAGCAGTTACGGTTTCAATCAGCCCCAGCATTTT. Its translation: CASSYGFNQPQHF. The chain employs TRBV6-6 and TRBJ1-5; no definite D call. The CDR3 is 13 residues long. Trimming stripped 2 bases from V and 3 bases from J, with 5 bases between. Germline-derived CDR1 and CDR2 are MNHNY and SVGAGI (reference sequence).